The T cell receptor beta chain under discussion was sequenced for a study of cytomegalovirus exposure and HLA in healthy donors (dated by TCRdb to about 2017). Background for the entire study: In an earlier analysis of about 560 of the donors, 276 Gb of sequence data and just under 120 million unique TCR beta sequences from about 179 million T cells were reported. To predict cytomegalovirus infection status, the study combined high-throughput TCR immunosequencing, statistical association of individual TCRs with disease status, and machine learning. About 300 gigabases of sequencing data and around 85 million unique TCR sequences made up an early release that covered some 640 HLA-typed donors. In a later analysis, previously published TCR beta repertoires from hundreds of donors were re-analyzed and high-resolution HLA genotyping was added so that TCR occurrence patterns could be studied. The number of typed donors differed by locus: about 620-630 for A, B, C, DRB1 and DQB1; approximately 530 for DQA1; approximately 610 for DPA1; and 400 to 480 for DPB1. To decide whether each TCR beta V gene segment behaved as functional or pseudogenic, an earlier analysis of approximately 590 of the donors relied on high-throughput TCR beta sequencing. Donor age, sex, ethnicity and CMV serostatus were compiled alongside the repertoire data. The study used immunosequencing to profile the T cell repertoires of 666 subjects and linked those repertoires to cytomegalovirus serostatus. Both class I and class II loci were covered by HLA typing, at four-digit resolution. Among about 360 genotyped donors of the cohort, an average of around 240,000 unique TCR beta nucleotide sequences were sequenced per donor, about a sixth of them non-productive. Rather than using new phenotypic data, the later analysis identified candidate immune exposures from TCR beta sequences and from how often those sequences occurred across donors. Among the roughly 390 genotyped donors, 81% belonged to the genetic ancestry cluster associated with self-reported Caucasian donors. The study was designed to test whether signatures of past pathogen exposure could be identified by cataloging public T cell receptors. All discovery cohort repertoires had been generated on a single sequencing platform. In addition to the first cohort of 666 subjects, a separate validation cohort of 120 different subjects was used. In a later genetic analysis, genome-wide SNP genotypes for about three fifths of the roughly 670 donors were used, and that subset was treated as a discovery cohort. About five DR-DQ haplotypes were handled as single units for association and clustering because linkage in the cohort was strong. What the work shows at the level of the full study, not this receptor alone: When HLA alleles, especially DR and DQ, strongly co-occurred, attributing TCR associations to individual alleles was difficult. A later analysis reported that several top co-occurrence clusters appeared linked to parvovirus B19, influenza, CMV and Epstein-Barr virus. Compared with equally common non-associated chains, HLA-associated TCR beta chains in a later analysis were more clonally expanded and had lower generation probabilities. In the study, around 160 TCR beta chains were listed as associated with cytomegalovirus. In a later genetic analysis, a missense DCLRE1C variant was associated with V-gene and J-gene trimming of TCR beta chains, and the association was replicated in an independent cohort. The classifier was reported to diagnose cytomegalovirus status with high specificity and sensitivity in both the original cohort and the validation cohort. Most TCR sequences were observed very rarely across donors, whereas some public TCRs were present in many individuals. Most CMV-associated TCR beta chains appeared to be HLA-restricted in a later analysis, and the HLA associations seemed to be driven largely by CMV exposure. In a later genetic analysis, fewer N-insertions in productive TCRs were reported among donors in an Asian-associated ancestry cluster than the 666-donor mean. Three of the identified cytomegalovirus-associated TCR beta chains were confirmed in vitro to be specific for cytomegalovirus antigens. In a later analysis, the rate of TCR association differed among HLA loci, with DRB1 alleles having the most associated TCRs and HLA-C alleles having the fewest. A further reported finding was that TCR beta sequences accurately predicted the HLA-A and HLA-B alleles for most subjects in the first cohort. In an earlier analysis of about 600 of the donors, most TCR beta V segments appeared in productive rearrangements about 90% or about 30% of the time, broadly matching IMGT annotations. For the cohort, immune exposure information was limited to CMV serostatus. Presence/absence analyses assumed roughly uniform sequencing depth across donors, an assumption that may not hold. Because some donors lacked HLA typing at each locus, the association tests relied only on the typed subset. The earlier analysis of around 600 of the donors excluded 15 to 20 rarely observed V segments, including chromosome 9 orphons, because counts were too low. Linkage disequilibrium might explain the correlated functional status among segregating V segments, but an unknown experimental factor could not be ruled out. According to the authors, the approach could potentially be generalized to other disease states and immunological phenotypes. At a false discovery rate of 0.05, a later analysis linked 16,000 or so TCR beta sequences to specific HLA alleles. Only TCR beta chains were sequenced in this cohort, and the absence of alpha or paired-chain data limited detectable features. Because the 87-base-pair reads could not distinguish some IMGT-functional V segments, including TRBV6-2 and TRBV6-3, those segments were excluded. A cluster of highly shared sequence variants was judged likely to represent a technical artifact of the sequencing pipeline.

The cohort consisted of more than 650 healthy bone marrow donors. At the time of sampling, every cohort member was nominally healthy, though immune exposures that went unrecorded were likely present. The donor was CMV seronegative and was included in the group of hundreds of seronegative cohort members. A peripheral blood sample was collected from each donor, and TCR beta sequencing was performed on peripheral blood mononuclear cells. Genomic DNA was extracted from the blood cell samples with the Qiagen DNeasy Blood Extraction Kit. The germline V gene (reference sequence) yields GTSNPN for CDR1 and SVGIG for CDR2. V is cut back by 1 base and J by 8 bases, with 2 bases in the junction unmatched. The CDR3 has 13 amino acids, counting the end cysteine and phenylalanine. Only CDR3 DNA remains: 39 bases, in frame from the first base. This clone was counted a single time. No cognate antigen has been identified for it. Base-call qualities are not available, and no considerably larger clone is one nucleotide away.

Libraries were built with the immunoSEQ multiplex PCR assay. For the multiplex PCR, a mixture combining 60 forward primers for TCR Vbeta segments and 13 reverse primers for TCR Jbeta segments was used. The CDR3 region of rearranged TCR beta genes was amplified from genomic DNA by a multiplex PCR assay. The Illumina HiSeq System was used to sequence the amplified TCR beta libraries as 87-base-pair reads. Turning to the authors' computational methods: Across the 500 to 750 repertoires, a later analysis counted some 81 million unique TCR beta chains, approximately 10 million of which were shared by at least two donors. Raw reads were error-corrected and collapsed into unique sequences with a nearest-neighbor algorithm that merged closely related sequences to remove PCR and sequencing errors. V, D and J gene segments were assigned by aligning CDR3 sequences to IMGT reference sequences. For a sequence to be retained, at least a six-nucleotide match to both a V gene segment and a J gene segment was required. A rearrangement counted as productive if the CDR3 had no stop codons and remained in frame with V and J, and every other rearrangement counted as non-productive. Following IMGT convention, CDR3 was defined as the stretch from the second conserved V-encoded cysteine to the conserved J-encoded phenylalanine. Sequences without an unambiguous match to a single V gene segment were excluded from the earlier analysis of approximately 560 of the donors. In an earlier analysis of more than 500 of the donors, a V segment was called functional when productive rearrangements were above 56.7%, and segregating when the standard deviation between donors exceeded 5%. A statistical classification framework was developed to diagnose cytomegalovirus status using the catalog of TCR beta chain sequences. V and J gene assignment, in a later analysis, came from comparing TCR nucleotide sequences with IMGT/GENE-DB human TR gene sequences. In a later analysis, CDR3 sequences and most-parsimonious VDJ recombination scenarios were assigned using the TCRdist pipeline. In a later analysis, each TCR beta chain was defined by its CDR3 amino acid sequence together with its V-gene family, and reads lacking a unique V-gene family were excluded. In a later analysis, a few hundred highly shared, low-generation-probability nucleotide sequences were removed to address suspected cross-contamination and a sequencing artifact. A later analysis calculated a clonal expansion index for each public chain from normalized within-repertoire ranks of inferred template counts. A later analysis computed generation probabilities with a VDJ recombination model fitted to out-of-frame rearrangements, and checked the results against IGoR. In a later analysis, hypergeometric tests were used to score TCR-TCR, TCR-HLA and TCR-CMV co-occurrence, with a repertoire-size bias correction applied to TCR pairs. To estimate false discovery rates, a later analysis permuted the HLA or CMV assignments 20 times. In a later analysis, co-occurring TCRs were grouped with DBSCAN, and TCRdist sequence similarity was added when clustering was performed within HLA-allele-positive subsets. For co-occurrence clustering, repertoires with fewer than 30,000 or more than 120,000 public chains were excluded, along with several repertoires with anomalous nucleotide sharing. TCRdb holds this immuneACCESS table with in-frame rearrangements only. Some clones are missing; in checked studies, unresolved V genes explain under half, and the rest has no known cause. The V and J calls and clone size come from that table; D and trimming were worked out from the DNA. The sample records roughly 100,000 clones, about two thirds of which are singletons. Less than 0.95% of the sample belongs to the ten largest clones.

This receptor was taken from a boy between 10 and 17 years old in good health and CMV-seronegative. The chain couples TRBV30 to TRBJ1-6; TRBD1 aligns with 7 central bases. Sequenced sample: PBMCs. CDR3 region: CAWSGQGDSPLHF. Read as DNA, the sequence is TGTGCCTGGAGTGGACAGGGCGATTCACCCCTCCACTTT.